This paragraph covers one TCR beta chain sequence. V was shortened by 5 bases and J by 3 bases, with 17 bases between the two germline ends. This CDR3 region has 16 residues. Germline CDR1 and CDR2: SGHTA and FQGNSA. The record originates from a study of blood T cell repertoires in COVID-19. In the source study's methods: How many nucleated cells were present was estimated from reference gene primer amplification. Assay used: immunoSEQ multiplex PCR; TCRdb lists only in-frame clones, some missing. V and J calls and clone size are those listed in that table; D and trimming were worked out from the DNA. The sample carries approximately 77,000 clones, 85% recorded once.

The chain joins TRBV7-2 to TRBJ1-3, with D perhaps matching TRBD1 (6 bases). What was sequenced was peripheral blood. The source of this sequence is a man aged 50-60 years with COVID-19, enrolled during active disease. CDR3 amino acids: CASSALGSRGGNTIYF. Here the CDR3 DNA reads TGTGCCAGCAGCGCCCTAGGGTCCAGGGGTGGAAACACCATATATTTT.